This TCR beta chain stems from a study of identical twins. Broader study findings: Out-of-frame alpha sequences common to twins were enriched for low generation probability.

MiXCR was run by TCRdb on the 5' RACE reads, yielding one entry per CDR3 protein. This table holds some 660,000 distinct CDR3 sequences, under 9% found once. In regard to this clonotype: Its antigen is as yet unknown.

These same records also appear under a second study, on yellow fever vaccine responses in identical twins. That study adds: A vaccine T cell response that seemed partly convergent and partly personalized was reported in twins.

The sequenced material came from PBMCs. The source is a woman in her late teens or twenties in good health.

CDR3 sequence reads: CASGNSGQPTDTQYF. Here the CDR3 DNA reads TGTGCTAGTGGTAATAGCGGGCAACCCACAGATACGCAGTATTTT. The chain uses TRBV12-5 and TRBJ2-3; TRBD2 agrees at 7 bases. CDR1 is LGHNT and CDR2 is FRNRAP in the germline V gene. With V trimmed by 5 bases and J by 2 bases, 7 bases remained unmatched. The CDR3 is 15 residues long. The full variable domain, its missing parts supplied by reference TRBV12-5 and TRBJ2-3, is DARVTQTPRHKVTEMGQEVTMRCQPILGHNTVFWYRQTMMQGLELLAYFRNRAPLDDSGMPKDRFSAEMPDATLATLKIQPSEPRDSAVYFCASGNSGQPTDTQYFGPGTRLTVL.